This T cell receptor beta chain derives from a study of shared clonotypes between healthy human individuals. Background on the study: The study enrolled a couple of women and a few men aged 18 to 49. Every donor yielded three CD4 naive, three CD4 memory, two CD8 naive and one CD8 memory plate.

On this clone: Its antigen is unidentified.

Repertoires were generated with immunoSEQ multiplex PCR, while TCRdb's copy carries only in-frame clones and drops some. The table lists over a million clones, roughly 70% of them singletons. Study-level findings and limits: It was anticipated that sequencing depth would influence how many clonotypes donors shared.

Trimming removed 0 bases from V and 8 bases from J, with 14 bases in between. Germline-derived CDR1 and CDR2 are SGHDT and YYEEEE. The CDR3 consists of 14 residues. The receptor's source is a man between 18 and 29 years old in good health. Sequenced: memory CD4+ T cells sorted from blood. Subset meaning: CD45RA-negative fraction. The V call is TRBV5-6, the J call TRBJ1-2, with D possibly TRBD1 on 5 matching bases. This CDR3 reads CASSLVRGPGGYTF. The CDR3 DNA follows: TGTGCCAGCAGCTTGGTTCGGGGCCCTGGGGGCTACACCTTC.